These T cell receptor beta chains were read from a single sample in a study of cytomegalovirus exposure and HLA in healthy donors. This table comes from immunoSEQ multiplex PCR, and its TCRdb copy is limited to in-frame clones, with some not included. Of around 130,000 clones listed, 65% to 75% are singletons. Sequencing was done on a sample of PBMCs. These receptors came from a man aged 35-49 years in good health and CMV-seropositive. Each CDR3 is given with its conserved first and last residue. Each record gives: clone size, V gene, D gene, CDR3 length, J gene, CDR3 protein, CDR3 DNA. D genes are given only for firm matches. Clone size is given for some rows only: seen once, a few or many times, or a class if the clone is expanded.

>NA|TRBV4-2|TRBD1|15|TRBJ2-7
CASSLTRQGWGEQYF
TGTGCCAGCAGCCTAACCCGACAGGGGTGGGGCGAGCAGTACTTC
>once|TRBV6-1|TRBD1|14|TRBJ2-7
CASSVGTDSYEQYF
TGTGCCAGCAGTGTCGGGACAGATTCCTACGAGCAGTACTTC
>NA|TRBV27|NA|16|TRBJ2-2
CASSFSSVSSTGELFF
TGTGCCAGCAGTTTTTCCAGCGTCAGTTCCACCGGGGAGCTGTTTTTT
>NA|TRBV10-3|NA|14|TRBJ1-2
CAIREEDTNYGYTF
TGTGCCATCAGAGAGGAGGACACAAACTATGGCTACACCTTC
>NA|TRBV6-1|TRBD1|12|TRBJ1-1
CAIHLDRNEAFF
TGTGCCATCCATTTGGACAGGAATGAAGCTTTCTTT
>NA|TRBV2|NA|14|TRBJ1-2
CASPRGGLRSDFAF
TGTGCCAGCCCGCGTGGAGGCCTCCGGAGTGATTTCGCCTTC
>NA|TRBV19|TRBD1|17|TRBJ2-4
CASSLPGDRGTKNIQYF
TGTGCCAGTAGTCTCCCGGGGGACAGGGGGACCAAAAACATTCAGTACTTC
>NA|TRBV19|TRBD1|17|TRBJ2-5
CASSILHLQGGQETQYF
TGTGCCAGTAGTATCCTCCACTTACAGGGGGGACAAGAGACCCAGTACTTC
>NA|TRBV28|TRBD1|15|TRBJ1-5
CASIATGGIKTSPYF
TGTGCCAGCATCGCCACAGGGGGTATTAAAACTAGTCCGTATTTT
>NA|TRBV5-4|TRBD1|16|TRBJ1-2
CASSPRGRYTNYGYTF
TGTGCCAGCAGCCCCAGGGGGCGGTATACTAACTATGGCTACACCTTC
>NA|TRBV7-8|NA|14|TRBJ1-2
CASSLALGQHGYTF
TGTGCCAGCAGCTTAGCCCTGGGGCAGCATGGCTACACCTTC
>NA|TRBV7-7|NA|15|TRBJ2-3
CASSLFGSHTDTQYF
TGTGCTAGCAGCTTATTCGGGAGCCACACAGATACGCAGTATTTT
>NA|TRBV15|NA|15|TRBJ1-3
CATSRVGANGNTIYF
TGTGCCACCAGCAGAGTGGGGGCGAATGGAAACACCATATATTTT
>NA|TRBV29-1|NA|15|TRBJ2-3
CSVEGGQGNLDTQYF
TGCAGCGTTGAAGGCGGGCAGGGGAATCTGGATACGCAGTATTTT
>NA|TRBV9|TRBD2|16|TRBJ2-1
CASSSRSGSSYNEQFF
TGTGCCAGCAGCTCCCGGAGCGGGAGCTCCTACAATGAGCAGTTCTTC
>few|TRBV10-3|NA|18|TRBJ2-3
CAISESSGSGVGGDTQYF
TGTGCCATCAGTGAGTCGAGTGGGAGCGGAGTCGGGGGAGATACGCAGTATTTT
>NA|TRBV10-3|NA|17|TRBJ2-3
CAISESWAGTGTDTQYF
TGTGCCATCAGTGAGTCGTGGGCGGGAACCGGCACAGATACGCAGTATTTT
>NA|TRBV2|TRBD2|15|TRBJ2-3
CASRAGGASTDTQYF
TGTGCCAGCCGTGCCGGGGGGGCTAGCACAGATACGCAGTATTTT
>NA|TRBV27|NA|13|TRBJ2-7
CASSFGRFYEQYF
TGTGCCAGCAGTTTTGGCAGGTTCTACGAGCAGTACTTC
>NA|TRBV6-8|NA|16|TRBJ1-1
CASSYVGMGADTEAFF
TGTGCCAGCAGTTACGTGGGGATGGGAGCGGACACTGAAGCTTTCTTT
>once|TRBV5-6|TRBD1|15|TRBJ1-6
CASRHNRGFGSPLHF
TGTGCCAGCAGACATAACAGGGGGTTCGGTTCACCCCTCCACTTT
>few|TRBV5-1|NA|13|TRBJ2-7
CASSLGRGSEQYF
TGCGCCAGCAGCTTGGGAAGGGGTAGCGAGCAGTACTTC
>NA|TRBV6-8|NA|13|TRBJ2-2
CASPPKLTGELFF
TGTGCCAGCCCTCCCAAACTCACCGGGGAGCTGTTTTTT
>NA|TRBV10-2|NA|12|TRBJ1-1
CASREVLGEAFF
TGCGCCAGCAGAGAGGTGTTGGGAGAGGCTTTCTTT
>NA|TRBV7-9|NA|15|TRBJ2-3
CASSLGTANTDTQYF
TGTGCCAGCAGCTTAGGGACAGCTAACACAGATACGCAGTATTTT
>NA|TRBV4-2|TRBD1|12|TRBJ1-2
CASSRTGVGYTF
TGTGCCAGCAGCCGGACAGGGGTAGGCTACACCTTC
>few|TRBV30|TRBD2|19|TRBJ2-3
CAWRWGLAGPIRSTDTQYF
TGTGCCTGGAGGTGGGGACTAGCGGGACCCATTCGGAGCACAGATACGCAGTATTTT
>NA|TRBV9|TRBD1|16|TRBJ1-2
CASSVEHVDRGDGYTF
TGTGCCAGCAGCGTAGAACACGTGGACAGGGGGGATGGCTACACCTTC
>NA|TRBV7-2|TRBD1|14|TRBJ2-1
CASSLDRVGDEQFF
TGTGCCAGCAGCCTGGACAGGGTGGGGGATGAGCAGTTCTTC
>NA|TRBV28|TRBD2|15|TRBJ2-3
CASSSTSGRVDTQYF
TGTGCCAGCAGTTCGACTAGCGGGAGGGTGGATACGCAGTATTTT
>NA|TRBV6-4|TRBD2|15|TRBJ2-1
CASSVGTSGGNEQFF
TGTGCCAGCAGTGTCGGGACTAGCGGGGGCAATGAGCAGTTCTTC
>NA|TRBV18|TRBD1|17|TRBJ1-1
CASSPLPGQGRDTEAFF
TGTGCCAGCTCACCGTTACCGGGACAGGGTAGGGACACTGAAGCTTTCTTT
>NA|TRBV28|TRBD2|16|TRBJ2-1
CASNFLGLASRNEQFF
TGTGCCAGCAACTTTCTCGGACTAGCTTCTCGTAATGAGCAGTTCTTC
>NA|TRBV7-9|NA|14|TRBJ2-3
CASAGTPNTDTQYF
TGTGCCAGCGCCGGGACACCGAACACAGATACGCAGTATTTT
>few|TRBV28|NA|16|TRBJ2-6
CASSLPLSSGANVLTF
TGTGCCAGCAGTCTCCCCCTTTCCTCTGGGGCCAACGTCCTGACTTTC
>NA|TRBV15|NA|15|TRBJ1-2
CATSRGRAEDYGYTF
TGTGCCACCAGCAGAGGAAGAGCGGAGGACTATGGCTACACCTTC
>NA|TRBV30|NA|14|TRBJ1-4
CAWSPGLQGEKLFF
TGTGCCTGGAGCCCGGGTCTTCAGGGGGAAAAACTGTTTTTT
>NA|TRBV18|NA|14|TRBJ1-2
CASSPGQGLGGYTF
TGTGCCAGCTCACCAGGGCAGGGTTTAGGAGGCTACACCTTC
>NA|TRBV7-9|NA|13|TRBJ2-7
CASRRYEAYEQYF
TGTGCCAGCAGGCGCTACGAGGCCTACGAGCAGTACTTC
>NA|TRBV9|NA|14|TRBJ2-5
CASSVRLVPETQYF
TGTGCCAGCAGCGTCCGACTAGTTCCGGAGACCCAGTACTTC
>NA|TRBV6-6|NA|13|TRBJ2-3
CASNSRSTDTQYF
TGTGCCAGCAACTCCCGTTCGACAGATACGCAGTATTTT
>NA|TRBV11-2|NA|14|TRBJ2-5
CASSNRDTQETQYF
TGTGCCAGCAGCAACCGGGACACTCAAGAGACCCAGTACTTC
>medium-sized|TRBV5-6|TRBD1|16|TRBJ1-3
CASSSTDRGTGNTIYF
TGTGCCAGCAGTTCTACTGACAGGGGAACTGGAAACACCATATATTTT
>NA|TRBV5-6|NA|15|TRBJ2-7
CASSFLAVNSYEQYF
TGTGCCAGCAGCTTCTTGGCAGTAAACTCCTACGAGCAGTACTTC
>NA|TRBV5-1|TRBD1|15|TRBJ2-1
CASSTGTGVANEQFF
TGCGCCAGCAGCACCGGGACAGGGGTCGCGAATGAGCAGTTCTTC
>NA|TRBV19|TRBD1|15|TRBJ1-3
CASRTDRDSGNTIYF
TGTGCCAGTAGGACGGACAGGGACTCTGGAAACACCATATATTTT
>once|TRBV5-1|TRBD1|15|TRBJ2-7
CASSLVGTGLSEQYF
TGCGCCAGCAGCTTGGTCGGGACAGGGCTTTCCGAGCAGTACTTC
>NA|TRBV7-8|TRBD1|13|TRBJ1-2
CASGRGRDYGYTF
TGTGCCAGCGGAAGGGGGCGCGATTATGGCTACACCTTC
>NA|TRBV28|NA|15|TRBJ2-7
CASSLIQGFRYEQYF
TGTGCCAGCAGTTTAATTCAGGGTTTCAGGTACGAGCAGTACTTC
>NA|TRBV10-3|NA|14|TRBJ1-1
CAISEGDRRAEAFF
TGTGCCATCAGTGAAGGGGATCGACGCGCTGAAGCTTTCTTT
>NA|TRBV5-1|TRBD2|17|TRBJ2-3
CASSGQGLADPTDTQYF
TGCGCCAGCAGCGGACAGGGACTAGCGGACCCCACAGATACGCAGTATTTT